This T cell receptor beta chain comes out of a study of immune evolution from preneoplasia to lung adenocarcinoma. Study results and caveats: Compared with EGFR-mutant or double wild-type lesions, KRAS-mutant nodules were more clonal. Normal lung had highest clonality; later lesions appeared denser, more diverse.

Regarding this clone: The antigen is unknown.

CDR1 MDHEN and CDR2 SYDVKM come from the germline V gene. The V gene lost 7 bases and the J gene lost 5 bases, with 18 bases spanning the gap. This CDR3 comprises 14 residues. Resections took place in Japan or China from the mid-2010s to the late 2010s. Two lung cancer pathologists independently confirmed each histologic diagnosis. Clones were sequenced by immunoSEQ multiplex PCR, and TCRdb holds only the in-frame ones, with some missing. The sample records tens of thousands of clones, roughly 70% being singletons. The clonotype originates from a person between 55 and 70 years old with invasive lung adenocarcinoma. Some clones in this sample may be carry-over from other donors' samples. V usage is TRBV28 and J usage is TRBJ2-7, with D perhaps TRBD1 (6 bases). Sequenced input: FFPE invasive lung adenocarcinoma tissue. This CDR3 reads CASTLTGFLDEQYF. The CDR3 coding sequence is TGTGCCAGCACTCTTACAGGGTTTTTGGACGAGCAGTACTTC.